These T cell receptor beta chains were read from a single sample in a study of blood T cell repertoires in COVID-19. Some clones are missing from TCRdb's copy, which holds only in-frame ones; the method was immunoSEQ multiplex PCR. Seen here are some 240,000 clones, around 87% observed once, and the top ten hold roughly 3.3%. Sequencing used PBMCs or T cells enriched from blood (not recorded which). All receptors come from a woman in her forties with acute COVID-19. Each CDR3 is given with its conserved first and last residue. The D gene is left open where the match is weak. For some rows the clone size is stated as once, few or many, or as a class when expanded; others skip it.

cdr3_nt	cdr3_aa	clone_size	v_call	j_call	d_call
TGTGCCAGCAGTGAAGGTATAAATTGGGGTAGCGGGAGAGGGGAGCAGTACTTC	CASSEGINWGSGRGEQYF	.	TRBV6-1	TRBJ2-7	TRBD2
TGTGCCAGCAGCTCCATAGAGGGCACTAATGAAAAACTGTTTTTT	CASSSIEGTNEKLFF	.	TRBV7-9	TRBJ1-4	.
TGCGCCAGCAGCCAGAGGACTAGCCAGGGTCTGATTGAGCAGTTCTTC	CASSQRTSQGLIEQFF	.	TRBV5-1	TRBJ2-1	TRBD2
TGTGCCAGCACCTCTGGGGAGCGGGTCCGCAATGAGCAGTTCTTC	CASTSGERVRNEQFF	.	TRBV7-9	TRBJ2-1	.
TGTGCCAGCGTGTGGCGGGGAATCAAAAAGTTCTACGAGCAGTACTTC	CASVWRGIKKFYEQYF	.	TRBV19	TRBJ2-7	.
TGTGCCAGCAGCCCAATAAAACAGGGTTGGAATGAGCAGTTCTTC	CASSPIKQGWNEQFF	.	TRBV11-3	TRBJ2-1	.
TGTGCCAGTAGTCGGGACACCAACTCCTACGAGCAGTACTTC	CASSRDTNSYEQYF	.	TRBV19	TRBJ2-7	.
TGTGCCTGGAGTACTCATACCGGGACTAGCCGACCCGGGGAGCTGTTTTTT	CAWSTHTGTSRPGELFF	.	TRBV30	TRBJ2-2	TRBD2
TGTGCCAGCAGCCAGTTCGGGACAGGGGCCTACGAGCAGTACTTC	CASSQFGTGAYEQYF	.	TRBV4-2	TRBJ2-7	TRBD1
TGTGCCAGCAGCGTAGAGCGGACAGGTTACTATGGCTACACCTTC	CASSVERTGYYGYTF	.	TRBV9	TRBJ1-2	TRBD1
TGTGCCAGCAGCGGCAGGGGTCGAACATCCTACAATGAGCAGTTCTTC	CASSGRGRTSYNEQFF	.	TRBV7-8	TRBJ2-1	.
TGTGCCTCCATGGGAGCCTCCTATAATTCACCCCTCCACTTT	CASMGASYNSPLHF	.	TRBV19	TRBJ1-6	.
TGTGCCAGCAGCTTAGGGCGAGGGAGCTACACCTTC	CASSLGRGSYTF	.	TRBV11-3	TRBJ1-2	.
TGTGCCAGCAGCCACTCCCGCCAGCGGAGACAAGAGACCCAGTACTTC	CASSHSRQRRQETQYF	few	TRBV7-2	TRBJ2-5	.
TGTGCCAGCAGCGTAGGGAGAACCACAGATACGCAGTATTTT	CASSVGRTTDTQYF	.	TRBV9	TRBJ2-3	.
TGTGCCAGCAGCCCCGGGGCTAACTATGGCTACACCTTC	CASSPGANYGYTF	.	TRBV7-2	TRBJ1-2	.
TGCAGCGTCCAGACGGGATTGAACTACGAGCAGTACTTC	CSVQTGLNYEQYF	.	TRBV29-1	TRBJ2-7	.
TGTGCCAGCAGAGGGACTAGCGGGAGTGGAGAGCAGTTCTTC	CASRGTSGSGEQFF	few	TRBV25-1	TRBJ2-1	TRBD2
TGTGCCAGCAGACCTAGGGGACAGGTCAACTATGGCTACACCTTC	CASRPRGQVNYGYTF	once	TRBV7-9	TRBJ1-2	TRBD1
TGTGCCAGCAGCGCCGGGACAGGGGAAGACAATGAGCAGTTCTTC	CASSAGTGEDNEQFF	.	TRBV5-8	TRBJ2-1	TRBD1
TGTGCCAGCAGCTTTTCTAGTGCCAACCCGGGTGAGCAGTTCTTC	CASSFSSANPGEQFF	.	TRBV7-2	TRBJ2-1	.
TGTGCCAGCAGCGTAGCCGGGACTAGCGGGAACTACGAGCAGTACTTC	CASSVAGTSGNYEQYF	.	TRBV9	TRBJ2-7	TRBD2
TGTGCCAGCAGTCGATACCTAGACGGTATCTCTGGAAACACCATATATTTT	CASSRYLDGISGNTIYF	.	TRBV6-6	TRBJ1-3	.
TGTGCCAGCAGCCCTATGGTTAGCAATCAGCCCCAGCATTTT	CASSPMVSNQPQHF	.	TRBV7-6	TRBJ1-5	.
TGTGCCAGCAGTTTGAACAGGGACCTAGAACCCCTCCACTTT	CASSLNRDLEPLHF	.	TRBV28	TRBJ1-6	.
TGCGCCAGCAGCCAAGAGGGACTAGCGGGTCCCACCTACGAGCAGTACTTC	CASSQEGLAGPTYEQYF	.	TRBV4-1	TRBJ2-7	TRBD2
TGCGCCAGCAGTGAGTCAACAGGGTGGACAGATACGCAGTATTTT	CASSESTGWTDTQYF	.	TRBV10-1	TRBJ2-3	.
TGTGCCACCAGTGAAACTAGCGGGAGGACCAGGGGGGAGCTGTTTTTT	CATSETSGRTRGELFF	.	TRBV24-1	TRBJ2-2	TRBD2
TGTGCCAGTAGTATAATCCGGGACAGAACTGGAAACACCATATATTTT	CASSIIRDRTGNTIYF	.	TRBV19	TRBJ1-3	TRBD1